This TCR beta chain was profiled in a study of T cell responses to AZD1222 COVID-19 vaccine. Findings of the study overall: Spike was spanned by vaccine-associated CD4 TCRs, with dominance at 160-218 and 743-854. No repertoire was sampled before or during the peak T cell response, only after it. Spike-specific TCR repertoires showed rising breadth and depth after two AZD1222 doses.

Produced via immunoSEQ multiplex PCR; TCRdb's table is partial and in-frame only. The table has approximately 150,000 clones, around 88% seen once. Concerning this clone itself: Its target is unknown.

From germline, CDR1 is MDHEN and CDR2 SYDVKM. The V gene lost 6 bases and the J gene lost 8 bases, with 10 bases spanning the gap. CDR3 length: 12 amino acids. The V gene is TRBV28, the J gene TRBJ1-4; maybe TRBD1 (6 bases). The source material was peripheral blood, sampled on day 0 of AZD1222 vaccination. This sequence originates from an adult in good health. The CDR3 sequence is CASRSGAEKLFF. CDR3 nucleotides: TGTGCCAGCAGGTCAGGGGCGGAAAAACTGTTTTTT.